This passage covers 16 T cell receptor beta chains from one sample sequenced in a study of T cell repertoires in cytomegalovirus infection. TCRdb passed the reads through MiXCR, listing each CDR3 protein once. This table holds 310,000 or so distinct CDR3 sequences, 17% found once. The specimen was PBMCs. These receptors originate from a human donor in good health (CMV status not recorded). Some clones in this sample may be carry-over from other donors' samples.

This chain uses TRBV7-2 with TRBJ1-4, with 7 bases identical to TRBD1. Trimming cost V 1 base and J 7 bases; bases outside gene matches: 12. The CDR3 has 17 amino acids. Germline values: CDR1 SGHTA, CDR2 FQGNSA. CDR3 sequence: CASSLVPARQGGEKLFF. The CDR3 DNA reads as TGTGCCAGCAGCTTAGTCCCTGCGCGACAGGGAGGTGAAAAACTGTTTTTT.

This clonotype came up a few times. The V and J genes are TRBV6-2 or TRBV6-3 and TRBJ2-3, with 10 bases identical to TRBD2. Germline V gives CDR1 MNHEY, CDR2 SVGEGT. The ends lost 0 bases at V and 3 bases at J; junction bases unmatched: 9. The CDR3 loop spans 18 amino acids. CDR3 in DNA: TGTGCCAGCAGTTACTCTTGGCGGGCTAGCGGGGGAACAGATACGCAGTATTTT. Translation gives CASSYSWRASGGTDTQYF.

The CDR3 nucleotides are TGCGCCAGCAGCCAAGACCTCTGGAACACTGAAGCTTTCTTT. As protein: CASSQDLWNTEAFF. The gene calls are TRBV4-1 and TRBJ1-1; D unresolved. Germline-derived CDR1 and CDR2 are MGHRA and YSYEKL. With 0 bases removed from V and 1 base from J, the gap between germline ends came to 6 bases. CDR3 length: 14 amino acids.

This clonotype appeared a few times. The chain combines TRBV11-2 with TRBJ2-3; D is undetermined. In germline, CDR1 is SGHAT, CDR2 FQNNGV. The CDR3 is 12 residues long. V lost 2 bases, J lost 6 bases, and 6 bases lay in between. CDR3 loop: CASSLLGDTQYF. The DNA of the CDR3 is TGTGCCAGCAGCTTACTGGGGGATACGCAGTATTTT. Based on the CDR3 plus reference TRBV11-2 and TRBJ2-3, the full variable domain is EAGVAQSPRYKIIEKRQSVAFWCNPISGHATLYWYQQILGQGPKLLIQFQNNGVVDDSQLPKDRFSAERLKGVDSTLKIQPAKLEDSAVYLCASSLLGDTQYFGPGTRLTVL.

This clonotype came up many times. This sequence joins TRBV6-5 and TRBJ1-2; 7 bases line up with TRBD1. J was trimmed by 2 bases and V by 0 bases; bases with no gene match: 9. Germline CDR1 is MNHEY and CDR2 is SVGAGI. The CDR3 consists of 17 residues. The CDR3 region is CASSYSKTRGTNYGYTF. CDR3 nucleotides: TGTGCCAGCAGTTACTCGAAAACCAGGGGGACCAACTATGGCTACACCTTC.

This clonotype was seen many times. The chain carries TRBV6-1 and TRBJ2-5; 11 nucleotides match TRBD2. Germline V gene lookup returns CDR1 MNHNS and CDR2 SASEGT. Trimming at V came to 2 bases and at J to 4 bases, leaving 6 bases not matched to a gene. The CDR3 has 16 amino acids. This CDR3 reads CASSELAGGVGETQYF. CDR3 DNA sequence: TGTGCCAGCAGTGAACTAGCGGGGGGTGTCGGAGAGACCCAGTACTTC.

This clonotype appeared a few times. The J gene is TRBJ2-3, the V gene TRBV11-2, with 8 positions matching TRBD2. From germline, CDR1 is SGHAT and CDR2 FQNNGV. This CDR3 spans 17 amino acids. V shed 5 bases, J shed 0 bases, and the junction held 10 bases outside the gene matches. The CDR3 spells CASSPRFRGGSTDTQYF. CDR3 nucleotide sequence: TGTGCCAGCAGCCCCCGTTTCCGGGGGGGGAGCACAGATACGCAGTATTTT. The entire variable domain, with the rest obtained from reference TRBV11-2 and TRBJ2-3, is as follows: EAGVAQSPRYKIIEKRQSVAFWCNPISGHATLYWYQQILGQGPKLLIQFQNNGVVDDSQLPKDRFSAERLKGVDSTLKIQPAKLEDSAVYLCASSPRFRGGSTDTQYFGPGTRLTVL.

The table lists this clonotype with a few counts. The chain couples TRBV24-1 to TRBJ2-1; maybe TRBD2 (6 bases). Germline V gives CDR1 KGHDR, CDR2 SFDVKD. The ends were cut back, 5 bases at V and 0 bases at J, with 7 bases in the middle. The CDR3 consists of 14 residues. CDR3 in DNA: TGTGCCACCAGTGGAGCGGGCTCCTACAATGAGCAGTTCTTC. Translated, it gives CATSGAGSYNEQFF.

The chain uses TRBV27 and TRBJ1-2; 8 positions match TRBD1. Germline CDR1 reads MNHEY; CDR2 reads SMNVEV (reference sequence). This CDR3 contains 16 residues. Unmatched junction bases numbered 8, after V lost 3 bases and J lost 2 bases. In DNA, the CDR3 is TGTGCCAGCAGTTTGACCGGGACAGGTTGGAACTATGGCTACACCTTC. This translates into CASSLTGTGWNYGYTF.

Ten or more counts support this clonotype. This rearrangement joins TRBV12-3 or TRBV12-4 to TRBJ2-2, with D hard to call. V shed 6 bases and J shed 6 bases, with 14 bases lying between them. This CDR3 is built from 14 residues. CDR3 nucleotide sequence: TGTGCCAGCAGCCTGGGCCGATTCGCCGGGGAGCTGTTTTTT. Translated, it gives CASSLGRFAGELFF.

This clonotype was observed at least ten times. This rearrangement joins TRBV19 to TRBJ1-1; 8 bases line up with TRBD1. Germline V gives CDR1 LNHDA, CDR2 SQIVND (reference sequence). CDR3 length: 11 residues. The CDR3 sequence: CSTRQGTEAFF. As DNA, the CDR3 is TGTTCAACCAGACAGGGGACCGAAGCTTTCTTT.

This clonotype was recorded many times. The chain links TRBV7-2 to TRBJ1-3; D unresolved. V lost 5 bases to trimming and J lost 3 bases, with 17 bases between them. The CDR3 is 16 residues long. CDR1 is SGHTA, CDR2 FQGNSA, per germline. The CDR3, as DNA: TGTGCCAGCAGCAAAGCCGTTCTAGGGATTGGAAACACCATATATTTT. It is translated as CASSKAVLGIGNTIYF.

This clonotype was seen a few times. The J gene is TRBJ2-3, the V gene TRBV28, with 8 nucleotides matching TRBD1. Germline values: CDR1 MDHEN, CDR2 SYDVKM. The CDR3 has 16 amino acids. With V trimmed by 4 bases and J by 2 bases, 8 bases remained unmatched. The CDR3 bases are TGTGCCAGCAGTTCCGGGGTCAGGGGGCACACAGATACGCAGTATTTT. It yields the protein CASSSGVRGHTDTQYF.

Notes on this clonotype: A read error is possible here, since a much larger clone lies one base away. The chain links TRBV6-2 or TRBV6-3 to TRBJ2-5, with D hard to call. Germline V gives CDR1 MNHEY, CDR2 SVGEGT. The CDR3 runs to 13 residues. CDR3 region: CASSYGYQETRYF. Written as DNA, the CDR3 is TGTGCCAGCAGTTACGGGTACCAAGAGACCCGGTACTTC.

This clonotype has a handful of counts. This chain joins TRBV7-9 and TRBJ2-1; D is perhaps TRBD1 (5 bases). The CDR3 consists of 15 residues. Trimming stripped 5 bases from V and 5 bases from J, with 16 bases between. CDR1 is SEHNR and CDR2 is FQNEAQ in the germline V gene (reference sequence). The CDR3 region is CASSHPLGANNEQFF. Written as DNA, the CDR3 is TGTGCCAGCAGCCACCCTCTAGGGGCAAACAATGAGCAGTTCTTC. The whole variable domain, filled in from reference TRBV7-9 and TRBJ2-1, reads DTGVSQNPRHKITKRGQNVTFRCDPISEHNRLYWYRQTLGQGPEFLTYFQNEAQLEKSRLLSDRFSAERPKGSFSTLEIQRTEQGDSAMYLCASSHPLGANNEQFFGPGTRLTVL.

This CDR3 reads CASSHYRGSSGNTIYF. CDR3 DNA: TGCGCCAGCAGCCACTACAGGGGGTCCTCTGGAAACACCATATATTTT. V and J are TRBV4-1 and TRBJ1-3; 8 bases fit TRBD1. The CDR3 loop spans 16 amino acids. Germline CDR1 is MGHRA and CDR2 is YSYEKL. The J segment lost 0 bases and the V segment lost 3 bases, leaving 4 bases of the junction unmatched.